This T cell receptor (beta chain) emerged from a study of blood T cells in healthy people across ages (dated by TCRdb to the mid-2010s). Background on the whole study: In model experiments, template switching captured roughly one uniquely barcoded TCR beta cDNA molecule for every two T cells. For two donors (one aged 18 to 30 and one aged 80 or older), the study analyzed two additional independent replicas of 1 million unique cDNA reads from the same blood draw. Four age groups were formed from the donors: young (average about 16 years), middle-aged (roughly 38), aged (around 62) and long-lived (around 82). The study measured age-related changes in TCR beta repertoire diversity using deep sequencing normalized with unique cDNA molecular identifiers. Donors of different ages were randomly distributed across sequencing lanes to avoid experimental bias. The full study reports these points: Total diversity estimates from one million sequenced T cells were considered lower bounds and underestimates. Donor CMV infection status was unknown, potentially confounding age-related changes in expanded clonotypes. There was a strong correlation between observed TCR beta diversity and the percentage of naive T cells measured by flow cytometry. Compared with the aged group, the long-lived group had more naive CD4+ T cells, fewer expanded clones and increased TCR diversity, a pattern suggesting age selection. Observed TCR beta diversity per million T cells fell roughly linearly with age, and a significant reduction was already apparent by age around 44. Conclusive comparison of naive and antigen-experienced compartments was prevented by the profiling of bulk unsorted PBMCs.

Measured from the cysteine to the phenylalanine, the CDR3 is 15 residues long. Only the CDR3 part of the read is kept: 45 bases, read in frame from the first base. Reading the germline V gene gives CDR1 SGHTA and CDR2 FQGNSA. The method was 5' RACE. TCRdb names Illumina HiSeq 2500 as the instrument used. A second PCR of 7 to 11 cycles was performed with a sample-barcoded 5' primer and a J-beta primer mix. Each TCR beta cDNA molecule received a unique molecular identifier from a template-switch 5' adaptor carrying 12 random nucleotides. At least 3 million CDR3-containing paired-end reads were obtained from each sample. First-strand cDNA synthesis was performed from all RNA using the Mint cDNA synthesis kit, with priming by a TRBC-specific oligonucleotide. After uracil-DNA glycosylase treatment, a first 18-cycle PCR used universal primers M1SS and BC2_uni_R on all cDNA. The authors processed their data as follows. Each sample was normalized by randomly selecting 1 million high-quality reads, each carrying a distinct molecular identifier. Reads with shared molecular identifiers were discarded instead of being binned into consensus sequences. MiTCR, set to a Q25 quality threshold and the strictest error-elimination algorithm, was used for CDR3 identification, clonotype clustering and error correction. A nonparametric unseen species model with Euler transformation was used to estimate lower-bound total TCR beta diversity. TCRdb redid the processing of the public reads, applying fastp at Q25 and MiXCR, and retained in-frame beta chains. Each CDR3 protein gets just one entry, which takes the most common genes and DNA from the rows behind it. TCRdb, not the original authors, processed these V and J calls. The sample records approximately 820,000 distinct CDR3 sequences, approximately 44% of which are singletons. The ten largest clones capture roughly 18% of the sample.

In the case of this clonotype: The clone's antigen remains unknown. The junction shows a germline mismatch at one end, possibly a read error.

The 35 to 40 donors, aged about 6 to 95 years, were systemically healthy Caucasian individuals from Russia. Ten milliliters of peripheral blood were drawn from each donor into EDTA-treated Vacutainer tubes. PBMCs were isolated by Ficoll-Paque density-gradient centrifugation, with at least 6.5 million obtained per sample. Total RNA, at least 5 micrograms per sample, was extracted from PBMCs with Trizol reagent. For every donor, an aliquot of PBMCs went through flow cytometry to measure the percentages of naive CD45RAhigh/CD27high T cells. Source material: blood. This clonotype originated in a man aged 60-69 years in good health. The chain joins TRBV7-2 to TRBJ2-3, with the D gene not clear enough to name. The CDR3 here reads CASGLVALRPDTQYF. DNA sequence: TGTGCCAGCGGCTTAGTGGCCCTGCGGCCAGATACGCAGTATTTT.